This T cell receptor beta chain was captured by sequencing in a study of human T cells and chemical hapten exposure. For the study at large: Largely, small differences in pooled library volume made per-sample TCR yields vary. Notes on the study in general: TCRs above 1 in 1000 frequency stayed constant with DPC sensitization.

The table lists this clonotype with a few counts. The target antigen is unknown. Whole blood that had not been fractionated was the source of extracted total RNA. Unique molecular identifiers were linked by the library to individual cDNA molecules. As originally analysed: Counting gave a median of around 89,000 TCRs per sample, with values ranging from 23,224 to 690,600. TCRdb redid the calling of the 5' RACE reads with MiXCR, one entry per CDR3 protein. The V and J calls follow TCRdb's processing rather than the paper's. The repertoire holds roughly 120,000 distinct CDR3 sequences, with 15% to 20% as singletons. V lost 5 bases, J lost 1 base, and 4 bases stayed unmatched. The CDR3 runs 15 residues. Germline lookup yields CDR1 MNHEY and CDR2 SVGEGT.

This TCR came from a human donor in good health. The chain recombines TRBV6-2 or TRBV6-3 with TRBJ2-4; 8 nucleotides line up with TRBD1. CDR3: CASSQTGAAKNIQYF. In nucleotides, the CDR3 is TGTGCCAGCAGTCAGACAGGGGCCGCCAAAAACATTCAGTACTTC.